The 5 T cell receptor beta chains reported below all come from one sample, sequenced in a study of blood T cell repertoires in COVID-19. Sequencing was performed with immunoSEQ multiplex PCR; in TCRdb, only in-frame clones are kept and a portion is missing. In the table there are about 260,000 clones, approximately 86% of which are singletons. The material sequenced was peripheral blood. Source of these receptors: a man aged 35-49 years with active or convalescent COVID-19.

This clone was found a few times. This rearrangement joins TRBV3-1 (or the pseudogene TRBV3-2) to TRBJ1-1; tentatively, D is TRBD1 (5 bases). V dropped 3 bases and J dropped 4 bases, with 12 bases sitting between them. Germline CDR1 LGHDT, CDR2 YNNKEL (reference sequence). This CDR3 region has 14 residues. As DNA, the CDR3 is TGTGCCAGCAGCCAGCGGGGCTCGGGCACTGAAGCTTTCTTT. Its protein product is CASSQRGSGTEAFF.

The J gene is TRBJ1-1, the V gene TRBV10-1; possible D gene TRBD1, 6 bases. Looked up from germline, CDR1 is WNHNN and CDR2 is SYGVQD (reference sequence). Trimming cost V 11 bases and J 2 bases, with 15 bases left between them. The CDR3 sequence is 13 residues long. CDR3 residues: CASSRQENTEAFF. The CDR3 DNA sequence: TGCGCCTCGTCCAGACAGGAAAACACTGAAGCTTTCTTT.

This clone was detected a few times. The chain employs TRBV18 and TRBJ1-3, with TRBD1 as a possible D gene (6 bases). Trimming removed 4 bases at V and 0 bases at J, with 16 bases between. Germline CDR1 and CDR2: KGHSH and LQKENI. The CDR3 loop spans 17 amino acids. CDR3 coding DNA: TGTGCCAGCTCACAGAATTCGGGACACCACTCTGGAAACACCATATATTTT. Protein sequence: CASSQNSGHHSGNTIYF. Variable domain in full (rest from reference TRBV18 and TRBJ1-3): NAGVMQNPRHLVRRRGQEARLRCSPMKGHSHVYWYRQLPEEGLKFMVYLQKENIIDESGMPKERFSAEFPKEGPSILRIQQVVRGDSAAYFCASSQNSGHHSGNTIYFGEGSWLTVV.

This clone was recorded a few times. The DNA for the CDR3 is TGTGCCACTCGGACTGTCTCTGGAAACACCATATATTTT. Translation: CATRTVSGNTIYF. The V gene is TRBV27, the J gene TRBJ1-3; no firm D call. Per germline, CDR1 MNHEY and CDR2 SMNVEV (reference sequence). V lost 10 bases and J lost 0, with 10 bases in between. The CDR3 spans 13 residues.

V gene TRBV15 combines with J gene TRBJ2-7; 11 bases map to TRBD2. The CDR3 loop spans 15 amino acids. Germline CDR1 reads LNHNV; CDR2 reads YYDKDF (reference sequence). Trimming cost V 5 bases and J 2 bases; bases outside gene matches: 5. As DNA, the CDR3 is TGTGCCACCAGCGCCGGGACTAGCGGAGCCTACGAGCAGTACTTC. Amino acid sequence: CATSAGTSGAYEQYF.